This T cell receptor beta chain was retrieved from a study of shared clonotypes between healthy human individuals. The CDR3 consists of 14 residues. Germline assignment: CDR1 MNHNS and CDR2 SASEGT. Trimming took off 6 bases at V and 8 bases at J, with 19 bases between the two ends. As for this clone: Its antigen is currently unknown.

As originally analysed: Filtering of immunoSEQ junctional sequences could not match full-length read filtering. The method was immunoSEQ multiplex PCR; TCRdb's version includes in-frame clones alone and lacks a portion of them. V, J and clone size derive from that table, while D and trimming were established from the DNA sequence. The sample has about 1.5 million clones, around 97% seen once. Study conclusions and caveats: The naive CD4 repertoires of several donors were compared, and roughly 5.1% of clonotypes were shared. Sampling used blood alone; tissue repertoires probably differ. Generation of non-shared clonotypes was less probable than generation of clonotypes shared by all four donors.

The specimen was naive CD4+ T cells sorted from blood. Subset reported: CD45RA+ positively selected. This sequence joins TRBV6-1 and TRBJ1-2; D gene ambiguous. This receptor was identified in a young man in good health. CDR3 loop: CASRVPSTQRGYTF. The DNA of the CDR3 is TGTGCCAGCAGGGTACCCTCGACACAGAGGGGCTACACCTTC.